The TCR beta chain described here comes from a study of radiotherapy plus CTLA-4 blockade in lung cancer. About the study: Patients showed objective responses in 15% to 20% of cases, and disease control was achieved by under 40%. General study results and limits: In blood, TCR clones derived from the tumor expanded after radiotherapy plus ipilimumab.

Clones were read by immunoSEQ multiplex PCR, and TCRdb kept only the in-frame ones, dropping some. The data hold approximately 95,000 clones, with around 86% observed a single time. Focal radiation plus CTLA-4 blockade with ipilimumab was administered to patients who had chemo-refractory metastatic non-small-cell lung cancer. Regarding this clone: Its target is unknown.

This CDR3 is built from 17 residues. V was clipped by 6 bases and J by 4 bases, with 24 bases between them. The V gene's germline CDR1 is MDHEN and CDR2 SYDVKM. The starting material was peripheral blood, obtained from a patient treated with radiotherapy plus ipilimumab. This TCR derives from a human donor with non-small cell lung cancer who had a partial response to radiotherapy plus ipilimumab. The J gene is TRBJ1-1, the V gene TRBV28, with unresolved D. The CDR3 loop reads CASSPPRVGGSATEAFF. CDR3 nucleotides: TGTGCCAGCAGCCCCCCGAGGGTAGGAGGATCGGCCACTGAAGCTTTCTTT.